This T cell receptor beta chain was retrieved from a study of T cells in Graves' hyperthyroidism and ophthalmopathy. Across the study: Once the initial diagnosis was made, peripheral blood was obtained before any treatment.

Diagnosis relied on clinical symptoms, serum thyroxine and TRAb, thyroid ultrasound and orbital computed tomography. The PBMCs were taken from approximately 9.7 ml of fresh peripheral blood. At least ten counts were recorded for this clonotype. Its antigen is not known. Regions amplified from RNA transcripts were the TCR beta CDR3 regions. HTBI primers were the set used in a first-round RT-PCR of the TCR CDR3. TCRdb reprocessed the multiplex PCR reads with MiXCR, giving one entry per CDR3 protein. This table holds under 300,000 distinct CDR3 sequences, approximately 14% found once. Findings of the study overall: Most thyroid clonotypes expanded above 0.001 appeared in blood too.

The V segment lost 5 bases and the J segment 5 bases; nucleotides outside the gene matches: 6. The CDR3 consists of 14 residues. The germline V gene has CDR1 SGHTA and CDR2 FQGNSA. The chain joins TRBV7-2 to TRBJ1-3; TRBD1 matches 7 bases. Input material: blood. The source of this sequence is a woman between 45 and 65 years old with Graves' hyperthyroidism that later progressed to Graves' ophthalmopathy. The CDR3 here is CASSPRQGRNTIYF. The CDR3, as DNA: TGTGCCAGCAGCCCTCGACAGGGCAGAAACACCATATATTTT.